The 30 T cell receptor beta chains below all came from one sample that was sequenced in a study of blood T cell repertoires in COVID-19. Sequenced by immunoSEQ multiplex PCR; TCRdb stores in-frame clones only, minus some. The profile shows about 480,000 clones, around nine tenths of them singletons. Source material: peripheral blood. Receptors were obtained from a woman in her twenties or thirties with acute or convalescent COVID-19.

This rearrangement joins TRBV6-5 to TRBJ2-7; D is unresolved. Trimming took 7 bases from V and 0 from J, leaving 10 bases between them. The CDR3 runs to 13 residues. Germline CDR1 is MNHEY and CDR2 is SVGAGI. The CDR3: CASNFGSSYEQYF. CDR3 nucleotides: TGTGCCAGCAATTTTGGTAGCTCCTACGAGCAGTACTTC.

This CDR3 reads CASSYRGVGNYEQYF. For the CDR3, the DNA is TGTGCCAGCAGTTACCGCGGGGTAGGAAACTACGAGCAGTACTTC. V and J are TRBV6-6 and TRBJ2-7, with D tentatively TRBD2 (6 bases). Trimming pared 2 bases from V and 3 bases from J, leaving 14 bases between. CDR3 length: 15 residues. Germline assignment: CDR1 MNHNY and CDR2 SVGAGI (reference sequence).

The chain carries TRBV5-4 and TRBJ2-1; 13 nucleotides match TRBD2. Per the germline V gene, CDR1 is SGHNT and CDR2 is YYREEE (reference sequence). With 4 bases clipped from V and 1 base from J, the junction kept 8 bases outside the gene matches. This CDR3 has 18 residues. This CDR3 is CASSGGLAGFSSYNEQFF. CDR3 DNA sequence: TGTGCCAGCAGCGGGGGACTAGCGGGGTTTAGTTCCTACAATGAGCAGTTCTTC. The full variable domain, completed using reference TRBV5-4 and TRBJ2-1, is ETGVTQSPTHLIKTRGQQVTLRCSSQSGHNTVSWYQQALGQGPQFIFQYYREEENGRGNFPPRFSGLQFPNYSSELNVNALELDDSALYLCASSGGLAGFSSYNEQFFGPGTRLTVL.

This chain uses TRBV5-8 with TRBJ1-1; 7 bases align to TRBD1. The length of the CDR3 is 15 residues. Trimming at V came to 2 bases and at J to 5 bases, leaving 9 bases not matched to a gene. Germline loops: CDR1 SGHTS, CDR2 YDEGEE. The CDR3 bases are TGTGCCAGCAGCTTAAGGGACAGACCGGGGACTGAAGCTTTCTTT. Amino acids: CASSLRDRPGTEAFF.

This rearrangement joins TRBV28 to TRBJ2-7, with D tentatively TRBD2 (5 bases). Germline lookup yields CDR1 MDHEN and CDR2 SYDVKM. The CDR3 length is 10 residues. V lost 6 bases, J lost 10 bases, and 10 bases lay in between. This CDR3 is CASSSGFQYF. The DNA of the CDR3 is TGTGCCAGCAGCTCGGGATTCCAGTACTTC.

A word on this clone: Other DNA sequences in this sample translate to the same CDR3. The gene calls are TRBV12-3 or TRBV12-4 and TRBJ2-5; no reliable D call. The CDR3 consists of 11 residues. With 4 bases removed from V and 2 bases from J, the gap between germline ends came to 2 bases. The DNA for the CDR3 is TGTGCCAGCAGTTCACAAGAGACCCAGTACTTC. It specifies CASSSQETQYF.

With respect to this clone: Other DNA sequences in this sample translate to the same CDR3. This sequence joins TRBV4-1 and TRBJ2-4, with TRBD2 matching over 14 bases. Unmatched junction bases numbered 5, after V lost 4 bases and J lost 0 bases. The CDR3 contains 18 residues. Germline V gene sequence: CDR1 MGHRA, CDR2 YSYEKL. CDR3 in DNA: TGCGCCAGCAGCCCAGGACTAGCGGGGGGTCTAGCCAAAAACATTCAGTACTTC. Amino acids: CASSPGLAGGLAKNIQYF.

The V gene is TRBV5-4, the J gene TRBJ2-7, with 10 nucleotides matching TRBD1. The CDR3 covers 14 residues. Germline V CDR1 and CDR2: SGHNT, YYREEE (reference sequence). Unmatched junction bases numbered 7, after V lost 4 bases and J lost 6 bases. CDR3 sequence: CASSPQTGGAEQYF. The CDR3, as DNA: TGTGCCAGCAGCCCCCAGACAGGGGGCGCCGAGCAGTACTTC.

The chain recombines TRBV4-2 with TRBJ2-3; D is unresolved. The CDR3 is 16 amino acids. Germline V gene sequence: CDR1 LGHNA, CDR2 YNFKEQ. The V gene lost 0 bases and the J gene lost 3 bases, with 13 bases spanning the gap. The CDR3 is CASSQEMLGETDTQYF. DNA for the CDR3: TGTGCCAGCAGCCAAGAGATGTTAGGAGAAACAGATACGCAGTATTTT.

This chain links TRBV6-4 with TRBJ1-1; 9 bases map to TRBD1. Germline V gene data show CDR1 as MRHNA and CDR2 as SNTAGT. The CDR3 extends over 16 amino acids. Germline trimming cut 4 bases from V and 8 bases from J; bases unmatched to any gene: 14. The CDR3 region is CASSGRTGVYIVEAFF. CDR3 in DNA: TGTGCCAGCAGTGGGAGGACAGGGGTGTATATTGTGGAAGCTTTCTTT.

This chain joins TRBV6-5 and TRBJ1-5, with D possibly being TRBD1 (5 bases). The CDR3 consists of 11 residues. Germline-derived CDR1 and CDR2 are MNHEY and SVGAGI. With 8 bases removed from V and 7 bases from J, the gap between germline ends came to 9 bases. The CDR3 spells CASGQGQPQHF. CDR3 nucleotides: TGTGCCAGCGGCCAGGGCCAGCCCCAGCATTTT.

The genes are TRBV2 and TRBJ1-5; D not resolved. CDR3 length: 14 residues. V was pared by 8 bases and J by 3 bases, with 14 bases between. Germline values: CDR1 SNHLY, CDR2 FYNNEI. The CDR3, as DNA: TGTGCCAGCCGCGGCGGCCGAAACAATCAGCCCCAGCATTTT. It is translated as CASRGGRNNQPQHF. Using reference TRBV2 and TRBJ1-5 for the parts outside the CDR3, the full variable domain is EPEVTQTPSHQVTQMGQEVILRCVPISNHLYFYWYRQILGQKVEFLVSFYNNEISEKSEIFDDQFSVERPDGSNFTLKIRSTKLEDSAMYFCASRGGRNNQPQHFGDGTRLSIL.

The chain employs TRBV6-5 and TRBJ2-7; 7 bases map to TRBD1. CDR3 length: 13 residues. Trimming took 4 bases from V and 6 from J; bases not matched to a gene: 6. Germline loops: CDR1 MNHEY, CDR2 SVGAGI. This CDR3 is CASSSPTGREQYF. The CDR3 DNA reads TGTGCCAGCAGTTCCCCGACAGGGCGCGAGCAGTACTTC.

The rearrangement uses TRBV27 and TRBJ2-7; TRBD1 aligns across 8 bases. The CDR3 consists of 14 residues. Per the germline V gene, CDR1 is MNHEY and CDR2 is SMNVEV (reference sequence). The junction had 8 bases not matched to a gene; V was cut back by 6 bases and J by 4 bases. The DNA of the CDR3 is TGTGCCAGCAGCCGATGGGACAGGCAGTACGAGCAGTACTTC. Translation gives CASSRWDRQYEQYF.

The chain combines TRBV28 with TRBJ1-6, with D unclear. Germline V CDR1 and CDR2: MDHEN, SYDVKM. The V and J ends lost 2 bases and 9 bases respectively, with 14 bases between them. This CDR3 contains 15 residues. CDR3 loop: CASSLKSWESSPLHF. The CDR3 nucleotides are TGTGCCAGCAGTTTAAAATCTTGGGAGTCTTCACCCCTCCACTTT.

The chain carries TRBV4-2 and TRBJ2-7, with a weak D call TRBD2 (7 bases). The CDR3 has 13 residues. V was cut by 0 bases and J by 7 bases, with 10 bases left in between. Germline V gene data show CDR1 as LGHNA and CDR2 as YNFKEQ. CDR3 residues: CASSQDGGQEQYF. Written as DNA, the CDR3 is TGTGCCAGCAGCCAAGACGGGGGGCAAGAGCAGTACTTC.

The chain links TRBV6-5 to TRBJ2-5; 11 bases map to TRBD2. CDR1 and CDR2 from the germline V gene are MNHEY and SVGAGI. The V and J ends lost 6 bases and 5 bases, in that order; junction bases with no gene match: 8. The CDR3 extends over 15 amino acids. In DNA form, the CDR3 reads TGTGCCAGCAGGGATGGGACTAGCGGCCGGGAGACCCAGTACTTC. Protein: CASRDGTSGRETQYF.

V gene TRBV12-3 or TRBV12-4 combines with J gene TRBJ2-5, with TRBD1 as a possible D gene (5 bases). This CDR3 is built from 12 residues. The germline V and J ends were trimmed by 3 bases and 4 bases, with 6 bases remaining between them. The CDR3 reads CASSFGAETQYF. Written as DNA, the CDR3 is TGTGCCAGCAGTTTTGGGGCAGAGACCCAGTACTTC.

This sequence joins TRBV2 and TRBJ1-6, with 7 positions matching TRBD1. CDR1 is SNHLY, CDR2 FYNNEI, per germline. The CDR3 has 15 residues. J gave up 12 bases and V 6 bases, and 14 bases lay outside the gene matches. The chain's CDR3 is CASRAQGGAPLPLHF. The CDR3 DNA sequence: TGTGCCAGCAGGGCCCAAGGGGGCGCCCCTTTACCCCTCCACTTT.

The chain has TRBV19 and TRBJ2-7; 9 bases match TRBD2. The CDR3 sequence is 15 residues long. Per germline, CDR1 LNHDA and CDR2 SQIVND (reference sequence). Trimming cost V 6 bases and J 1 base; bases outside gene matches: 7. The CDR3 nucleotides are TGTGCCAGTAGCCCGAGCGGGGGGCCTTCCTACGAGCAGTACTTC. Translated, it gives CASSPSGGPSYEQYF.

The rearrangement uses TRBV27 and TRBJ2-3, with TRBD1 identical over 9 bases. Germline loops: CDR1 MNHEY, CDR2 SMNVEV (reference sequence). J gave up 4 bases and V 7 bases, and 6 bases lay outside the gene matches. This CDR3 region has 14 residues. The CDR3 loop is CASTGTGLSDTQYF. DNA of the CDR3: TGTGCCAGCACCGGGACAGGGTTATCAGATACGCAGTATTTT.

The chain joins TRBV18 to TRBJ2-3, with 12 bases that match TRBD2. Germline-derived CDR1 and CDR2 are KGHSH and LQKENI. CDR3 length equals 14 residues. Trimming cost V 5 bases and J 4 bases; bases outside gene matches: 1. The CDR3 loop reads CASSTSGGPDTQYF. CDR3 DNA sequence: TGTGCCAGCTCAACTAGCGGGGGGCCAGATACGCAGTATTTT.

The gene calls are TRBV9 and TRBJ1-6; possibly TRBD1 for D (5 bases). Trimming removed 0 bases from V and 10 bases from J, with 11 bases in between. In germline, CDR1 is SGDLS, CDR2 YYNGEE. The CDR3 consists of 14 residues. The DNA for the CDR3 is TGTGCCAGCAGCGTAGCGTGGCAGGGATCACCCCTCCACTTT. It translates to CASSVAWQGSPLHF.

The rearrangement links TRBV3-1 (or the pseudogene TRBV3-2) to TRBJ1-1; D call uncertain. CDR1 is LGHDT and CDR2 is YNNKEL in the germline V gene (reference sequence). V lost 0 bases, J lost 1 base, and 9 bases lay in between. CDR3 length equals 15 residues. For the CDR3, the DNA is TGTGCCAGCAGCCAAGATCTCCCGCGGAACACTGAAGCTTTCTTT. Its protein product is CASSQDLPRNTEAFF.

The chain combines TRBV12-3 or TRBV12-4 with TRBJ2-5; perhaps TRBD2 as D (5 bases). The CDR3 covers 13 residues. V was pared by 3 bases and J by 5 bases, with 10 bases between. This chain's CDR3 is CASSLGEGETQYF. In DNA, the CDR3 is TGTGCCAGCAGTTTGGGAGAAGGGGAGACCCAGTACTTC.

The CDR3 nucleotides read TGTGCCAGCAGCCTGACAGGGGGCGCGAACACTGAAGCTTTCTTT. Amino acid sequence: CASSLTGGANTEAFF. J is TRBJ1-1 and V is TRBV11-2, with TRBD1 identical over 10 bases. The CDR3 runs 15 residues. Germline V gene sequence: CDR1 SGHAT, CDR2 FQNNGV. The junction had 4 bases not matched to a gene; V was cut back by 5 bases and J by 1 base.

The CDR3 reads CASSLPGNSNQPQHF. The CDR3 coding sequence is TGTGCCAGCAGCTTACCAGGGAATAGCAATCAGCCCCAGCATTTT. This chain links TRBV5-5 with TRBJ1-5, with D tentatively TRBD1 (5 bases). From germline, CDR1 is SGHKS and CDR2 YYEKEE (reference sequence). V was trimmed by 2 bases and J by 0 bases, leaving 9 bases between them. This CDR3 is built from 15 residues.

The CDR3 here is CSASIPDSFGTPLHF. Here the CDR3 DNA reads TGCAGTGCTAGTATCCCGGACAGCTTCGGAACACCCCTCCACTTT. The chain recombines TRBV20-1 with TRBJ1-6; D is perhaps TRBD1 (6 bases). In germline, CDR1 is DFQATT, CDR2 SNEGSKA (reference sequence). The CDR3 is 15 amino acids. Trimming took 3 bases from V and 11 from J, leaving 20 bases between them.

The chain joins TRBV6-5 to TRBJ1-4, with 7 bases that match TRBD1. The CDR3 is 15 residues long. Germline loops: CDR1 MNHEY, CDR2 SVGAGI. The trim removed 6 bases at V and 7 bases at J, leaving 11 bases unmatched. The CDR3 loop is CASSRLQGIGEKLFF. The CDR3, as DNA: TGTGCCAGCAGCCGACTACAGGGGATTGGTGAAAAACTGTTTTTT.

A remark on this clone: The junction departs from germline at one end; a sequencing error may be responsible. CDR3 sequence: CASSEEGVFSVF. CDR3 bases: TGTGCCAGCAGTGAAGAGGGGGTTTTTTCGGTTTTT. This chain links TRBV6-1 with TRBJ2-2; D is possibly TRBD1 (6 bases). The CDR3 is made up of 12 amino acids. Germline CDR1 reads MNHNS; CDR2 reads SASEGT.